This TCR beta chain came from a study of early T cells in non-severe SARS-CoV-2 infection. About the research overall: Sequencing was performed on bulk RNA from unsorted whole blood, leaving chains unpaired.

Individual cDNA molecules were tagged with unique molecular identifiers. TCRdb itself ran the 5' RACE reads through MiXCR, one entry per CDR3 protein. The table records some 98,000 distinct CDR3 sequences, roughly 15% of them present only once. Regarding the study as a whole: Using VDJdb, the matching emphasized anti-spike CD8 responses while missing private and CD4 specificities.

The table lists this clonotype with a few counts. Its target is unknown. Sequenced material: whole blood. The sequence derives from an adult who was a healthcare worker with PCR-confirmed SARS-CoV-2 infection or an uninfected control (not recorded which).

The CDR3 DNA reads TGTGCCGGGGACCGGGACAGTTACACTGAAGCTTTCTTT. Its protein product is CAGDRDSYTEAFF. This chain joins TRBV2 and TRBJ1-1, with 7 bases that match TRBD1. The CDR3 has 13 residues. The germline gives CDR1 SNHLY, CDR2 FYNNEI. V shed 11 bases and J 3 bases; nucleotides not matched to a gene: 9. Combining the CDR3 with reference TRBV2 and TRBJ1-1 gives the whole variable domain EPEVTQTPSHQVTQMGQEVILRCVPISNHLYFYWYRQILGQKVEFLVSFYNNEISEKSEIFDDQFSVERPDGSNFTLKIRSTKLEDSAMYFCAGDRDSYTEAFFGQGTRLTVV.